What follows is one TCR beta chain and its context. The data derive from a study of T cells in localized non-small cell lung cancer. V trimming: 5 bases; J trimming: 0 bases; junction bases outside the gene matches: 9. The germline gives CDR1 SEHNR, CDR2 FQNEAQ (reference sequence). This CDR3 spans 17 amino acids. Using immunoSEQ multiplex PCR, the repertoire was profiled, and TCRdb retains in-frame clones only, with some absent. The sample has 70,000 or so clones; less than 85% are singletons. This sequence joins TRBV7-9 and TRBJ2-1; 8 bases map to TRBD2. Here the sequenced sample was peripheral blood, taken before any cancer treatment. The sequence was collected from a female donor over 55 with stage I lung adenocarcinoma. CDR3 residues: CASSLRASGSSYNEQFF. The DNA for the CDR3 is TGTGCCAGCAGCCTACGGGCTAGCGGGTCCTCCTACAATGAGCAGTTCTTC.